Reported below is one T cell receptor (beta chain). Noted treatment: oral pan-JAK inhibitor, 5-10 mg twice daily. After removal of 6 bases from V and 8 bases from J, the junction contained 7 bases not matched to a gene. This CDR3 contains 14 residues. The germline CDR1 and CDR2 sequences are LNHDA and SQIVND (reference sequence). The entry originates in a study of CD8+ T cells in alopecia areata. TCR sequencing used cDNA made by reverse transcription of extracted RNA. Sequenced by immunoSEQ multiplex PCR; TCRdb stores in-frame clones only, minus some. The sample lists 80,000 to 95,000 clones, around 44% occurring once.

Sequencing used CD8+ T cells sorted from blood, obtained at week 24, from a patient treated with tofacitinib. This sequence originates from a human donor with alopecia areata. This chain joins TRBV19 and TRBJ2-1, with 10 bases matching TRBD2. CDR3 in amino acids: CASRPLAGEDEQFF. Written as DNA, the CDR3 is TGTGCCAGTAGACCCCTAGCGGGAGAGGATGAGCAGTTCTTC.